This T cell receptor (beta chain) originates from a study of blood T cell repertoires in COVID-19. TCRdb's copy holds only in-frame clones and misses some; the assay was immunoSEQ multiplex PCR. The data contain about 150,000 clones, roughly 84% of them singletons. The sequencing input was peripheral blood. This sequence was found in a man in his thirties or forties with COVID-19, enrolled during active disease.

The CDR3 here is CASSMTGGNQPQHF. The CDR3 DNA reads as TGTGCCAGTAGTATGACAGGGGGCAATCAGCCCCAGCATTTT. J is TRBJ1-5 and V is TRBV19, with 8 bases that match TRBD1. Germline CDR1 reads LNHDA; CDR2 reads SQIVND (reference sequence). The CDR3 consists of 14 residues. J lost 2 bases, V lost 3 bases, and 0 bases had no gene match.